This T cell receptor (beta chain) is drawn from a study of human T cells and chemical hapten exposure (dated by TCRdb to 2020 to 2022). The study in broad terms: For sensitization, 2% DPC in acetone was applied to an approximately 2 cm by approximately 2 cm area of upper inner arm skin. Patch testing on the upper back used Finn chambers containing 0.01% DPC, with scoring done after 6 days according to International Contact Dermatitis Research Group standards. The libraries were sequenced as a pool, and the TCR yield per sample differed mostly because of small variations in library volumes within the pool. Alopecia areata with under or over 50% scalp involvement, alopecia totalis and alopecia universalis were represented in the patient cohort, which was mostly female. Throughout the roughly 24-week study period, patients were also given weekly therapeutic DPC doses on the scalp. This study followed changes in the peripheral blood TCR repertoire in vivo during primary and secondary sensitization of alopecia patients to the hapten diphenylcyclopropenone (DPC). Patient blood was sampled pre-sensitization (week 0) and at 2, 6 and about 24 weeks after DPC sensitization. For TCR sequencing, blood came from approximately 29 alopecia patients at anywhere from one to four time points (pre-sensitization, 2, 6 and 24 weeks).

At least ten counts were recorded for this clonotype. Its recognized antigen is unknown. It has no much larger one-base neighbor in the sample; base qualities were not kept. Library prep was done by RACE. These reads were obtained on a NextSeq 500. Library preparation attached unique molecular identifiers to individual cDNA molecules for quantitative, reproducible TCR counting. From each blood RNA sample, both TCR alpha and TCR beta chains were sequenced. The study's processing was this. A median of about 89,000 TCRs per sample was observed, with a range of roughly 20,000 to 700,000. V, J and CDR3 annotation of the TCR reads was performed with the Decombinator software suite. Every sample was subsampled to the same number of TCRs (28,000) for the PS versus PT1 abundance plots. Expanded TCRs were defined as absent before sensitization and observed at least eight times at the 2-week time point. TCRdb took the public reads, trimmed them with fastp at Q25, ran MiXCR for clone calling and kept in-frame beta chains. Records with the same CDR3 protein are collapsed into one entry carrying the most frequent genes and DNA. TCRdb's processing, not the authors', yielded these V and J calls. The sample profile shows approximately 80,000 distinct CDR3 sequences; roughly 10% of them were found once. Of the sample, about 4.2% is held by the ten largest clones.

The germline V gene yields MNHEY for CDR1 and SVGEGT for CDR2. V gives up 0 bases and J gives up 1 base, and the segment between their germline ends measures 15 bases. Counted from cysteine to phenylalanine, this CDR3 has 17 amino acids. Kept here is only the CDR3 DNA, which spans 51 bases and is read in frame from base 1. Interpreted using the paper, the time point label stands for: patch test 1, 2 weeks after DPC sensitization. The label giving this sample's treatment or condition can be read as: therapeutic diphenylcyclopropenone sensitization with weekly scalp DPC. Blood at each patch-test visit was drawn before the patch test was applied. Eligible patients were aged 18 to 70, diagnosed with alopecia, deemed suitable for DPC therapy, and excluded if pregnant. Total RNA was extracted from unfractionated whole blood collected in Tempus Blood RNA tubes. Paper-wide results and their limitations: No change with DPC sensitization was found in the number of TCRs above 1 in 1000 frequency, and no evidence of global repertoire structure alterations was found. Expanded TCRs formed significantly more large CDR3 similarity clusters than pre-sensitization or healthy control sets, consistent with antigen-driven responses. After repeated subsampling, the strength of the expansion versus patch-test correlation and the threshold at which it became significant changed. Because all patients had alopecia, a presumed autoimmune disease, the immune response of the patients might differ from that of healthy individuals. A positive correlation was found between the number of PT1 expanded TCRs and patch test score, with significance reached at thresholds 8, 16 and 32 but not 4.

The chain couples TRBV6-2 or TRBV6-3 to TRBJ2-5, with a weak D call of TRBD2 (6 bases match). This sample comprised whole blood, obtained in connection with sensitization to the hapten diphenylcyclopropenone (DPC). The receptor was isolated from a woman aged 45-60 years with alopecia areata. Some clones in this sample may be carry-over from other donors' samples. At the DNA level, the sequence is TGTGCCAGCAGTTACTCGTTTTTGGGGGGACTCCAAGAGACCCAGTACTTC. Its protein is CASSYSFLGGLQETQYF.